These 12 T cell receptor beta chains originate from one sample sequenced in a study of blood T cell repertoires in COVID-19. Sequenced by immunoSEQ multiplex PCR; TCRdb stores in-frame clones only, minus some. The table lists under 250,000 clones, approximately 89% of them singletons, with 1.6% in the top ten. Specimen: peripheral blood. These TCRs come from a woman in her sixties or seventies who had recovered from COVID-19.

This clone has only a few counts. The CDR3 is CASSLLAQYYGYTF. In nucleotides, the CDR3 is TGTGCCAGCAGCTTACTCGCACAATACTATGGCTACACCTTC. V gene TRBV13 combines with J gene TRBJ1-2, with no clear D. Looked up from germline, CDR1 is PRHDT and CDR2 is FYEKMQ (reference sequence). V shed 2 bases and J shed 3 bases, with 10 bases lying between them. CDR3 length: 14 residues.

This clone has only a few counts. The chain joins TRBV5-1 to TRBJ2-3, with TRBD2 matching over 8 bases. CDR3 size: 14 residues. Trimming removed 3 bases from V and 3 bases from J; junction bases left unmatched: 3. Germline-derived CDR1 and CDR2 are SGHRS and YFSETQ. CDR3 coding DNA: TGCGCCAGCAGCTGGGCTAGCGGGACAGATACGCAGTATTTT. This translates into CASSWASGTDTQYF.

The J gene is TRBJ2-1, the V gene TRBV14, with D uncertain. CDR1 and CDR2 from the germline V gene are SGHDN and FVKESK. The CDR3 contains 13 residues. V was cut by 4 bases and J by 10 bases, with 14 bases left in between. CDR3 DNA: TGTGCCAGCAGCCCCGGCCCCCGGGTAGAGCAGTTCTTC. Its protein is CASSPGPRVEQFF.

The genes are TRBV29-1 and TRBJ1-1, with 10 bases aligning to TRBD1. This CDR3 contains 13 residues. The junction had 7 bases not matched to a gene; V was cut back by 7 bases and J by 5 bases. The V gene's germline CDR1 is SQVTM and CDR2 ANQGSEA. CDR3 amino acids: CSGAPGQGTEAFF. Here the CDR3 DNA reads TGCAGCGGAGCCCCGGGACAGGGGACTGAAGCTTTCTTT.

This chain links TRBV19 with TRBJ1-1; a weak D match, TRBD1 (5 bases). The CDR3 covers 17 residues. CDR1 and CDR2 (germline): LNHDA, SQIVND (reference sequence). V lost 5 bases to trimming and J lost 5 bases, with 24 bases between them. In DNA, the CDR3 is TGTGCCAGTAGTGTGCAAACACCAACAGGAAGAGGAACTGAAGCTTTCTTT. Translating gives CASSVQTPTGRGTEAFF.

This clone was observed many times. The chain links TRBV6-2 or TRBV6-3 to TRBJ1-5, with D perhaps matching TRBD1 (5 bases). V lost 6 bases to trimming and J lost 6 bases, with 15 bases between them. The CDR3 is made up of 14 amino acids. Per germline, CDR1 MNHEY and CDR2 SVGEGT. In DNA form, the CDR3 reads TGTGCCAGCAGCAGACAGACTGAGAGTCAGCCCCAGCATTTT. It is translated as CASSRQTESQPQHF.

The gene calls are TRBV5-8 and TRBJ2-1, with 9 nucleotides matching TRBD1. Germline V gives CDR1 SGHTS, CDR2 YDEGEE. After removal of 4 bases from V and 4 bases from J, the junction contained 6 bases not matched to a gene. CDR3 length: 15 amino acids. The chain's CDR3 is CASSRGTGTYNEQFF. The CDR3 bases are TGTGCCAGCAGCCGGGGGACAGGGACTTACAATGAGCAGTTCTTC.

This chain joins TRBV7-9 and TRBJ1-1, with TRBD1 matching over 9 bases. Per germline, CDR1 SEHNR and CDR2 FQNEAQ (reference sequence). The CDR3 is 17 residues long. V was clipped by 1 base and J by 4 bases; unmatched bases: 10. The CDR3 DNA sequence: TGTGCCAGCAGCTTAGTTACGGGACAGGGAAGAGGCACTGAAGCTTTCTTT. Protein product: CASSLVTGQGRGTEAFF.

The chain has TRBV5-1 and TRBJ2-2; D gene uncertain. Germline-derived CDR1 and CDR2 are SGHRS and YFSETQ. V was shortened by 0 bases and J by 6 bases, with 9 bases between the two germline ends. The CDR3 is made up of 14 amino acids. The CDR3 DNA follows: TGCGCCAGCAGCTTGGGGCGAGCGTCCGGGGAGCTGTTTTTT. Its translation: CASSLGRASGELFF.

This clone came up a few times. The chain employs TRBV10-3 and TRBJ2-1; maybe TRBD2 (7 bases). V was pared by 9 bases and J by 3 bases, with 15 bases between. Germline V gene data show CDR1 as ENHRY and CDR2 as SYGVKD. The CDR3 runs 14 residues. CDR3 loop: CAMRGGERYNEQFF. DNA of the CDR3: TGTGCCATGAGGGGGGGAGAGCGCTACAATGAGCAGTTCTTC.

V usage is TRBV4-1 and J usage is TRBJ2-1; D not certain. Germline CDR1 is MGHRA and CDR2 is YSYEKL. Trimming shortened V by 2 bases and J by 4 bases, and 3 bases separated the two germline ends. This CDR3 has 12 amino acids. CDR3 sequence reads: CASSQRYNEQFF. CDR3 sequence (DNA): TGCGCCAGCAGCCAACGGTACAATGAGCAGTTCTTC.

This rearrangement joins TRBV5-5 to TRBJ2-3; 11 bases are shared with TRBD2. CDR1 is SGHKS, CDR2 YYEKEE, per germline (reference sequence). The junction had 19 bases not matched to a gene; V was cut back by 4 bases and J by 9 bases. This CDR3 spans 18 amino acids. CDR3 residues: CASSLSSGTSGSPRTQYF. Here the CDR3 DNA reads TGTGCCAGCAGCCTAAGCTCCGGGACTAGCGGTTCCCCGAGGACGCAGTATTTT. Full variable domain (outside the CDR3, taken from reference TRBV5-5 and TRBJ2-3): DAGVTQSPTHLIKTRGQQVTLRCSPISGHKSVSWYQQVLGQGPQFIFQYYEKEERGRGNFPDRFSARQFPNYSSELNVNALLLGDSALYLCASSLSSGTSGSPRTQYFGPGTRLTVL.